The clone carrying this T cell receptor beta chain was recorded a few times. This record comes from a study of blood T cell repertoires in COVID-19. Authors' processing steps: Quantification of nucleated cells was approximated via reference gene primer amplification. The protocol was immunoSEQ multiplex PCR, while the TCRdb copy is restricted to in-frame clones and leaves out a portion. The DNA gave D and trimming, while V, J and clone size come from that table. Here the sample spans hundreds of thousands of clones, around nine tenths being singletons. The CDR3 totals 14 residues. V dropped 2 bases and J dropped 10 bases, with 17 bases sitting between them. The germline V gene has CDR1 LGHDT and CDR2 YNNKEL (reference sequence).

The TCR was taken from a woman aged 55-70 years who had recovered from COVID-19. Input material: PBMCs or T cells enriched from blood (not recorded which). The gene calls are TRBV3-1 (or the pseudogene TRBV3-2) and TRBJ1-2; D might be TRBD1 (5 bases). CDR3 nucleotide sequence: TGTGCCAGCAGCCAAAACGGAGGGGCATGGTACTACACCTTC. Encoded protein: CASSQNGGAWYYTF.